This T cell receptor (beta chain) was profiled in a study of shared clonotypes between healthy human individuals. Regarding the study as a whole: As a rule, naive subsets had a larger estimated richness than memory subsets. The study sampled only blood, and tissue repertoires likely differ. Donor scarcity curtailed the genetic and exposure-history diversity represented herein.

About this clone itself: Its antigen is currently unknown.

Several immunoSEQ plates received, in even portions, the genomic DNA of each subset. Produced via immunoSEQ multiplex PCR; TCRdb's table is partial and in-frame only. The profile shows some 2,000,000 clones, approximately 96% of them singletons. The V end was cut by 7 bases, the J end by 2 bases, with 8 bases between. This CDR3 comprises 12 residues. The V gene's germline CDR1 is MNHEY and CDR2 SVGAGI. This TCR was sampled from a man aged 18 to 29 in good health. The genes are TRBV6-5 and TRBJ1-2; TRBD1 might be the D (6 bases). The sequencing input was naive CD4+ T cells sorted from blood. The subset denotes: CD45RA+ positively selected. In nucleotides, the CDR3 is TGTGCCAGCAAAAGGGGGAACTATGGCTACACCTTC. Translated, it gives CASKRGNYGYTF.